One T cell receptor (beta chain) is described in this entry. This record belongs to a study of blood T cell repertoires in COVID-19. About the research overall: The samples span acute and convalescent COVID-19 from the United States, Italy and Spain. T cells, B-cell-depleted T cells, or PBMCs supplied cDNA or gDNA.

Original processing notes: Quantification of nucleated cells was approximated via reference gene primer amplification. Some clones are missing from TCRdb's copy, which holds only in-frame ones; the method was immunoSEQ multiplex PCR. The D gene and trimming were derived from the DNA, and the V and J assignments and clone size from that table. The profile shows about 500,000 clones, roughly nine tenths of them singletons. Patients at the Seattle site were enrolled during active infection and followed longitudinally. Germline CDR1 and CDR2: MDHEN and SYDVKM. There are 17 residues in the CDR3. V was shortened by 4 bases and J by 2 bases, with 18 bases between the two germline ends.

The sequence was collected from a woman between 45 and 60 years old with COVID-19, enrolled during active disease. The material sequenced was peripheral blood. The chain carries TRBV28 and TRBJ2-1; possibly TRBD2 for D (7 bases). The CDR3 sequence is CASSSLWGGAAYNEQFF. For the CDR3, the DNA is TGTGCCAGCAGTTCCCTATGGGGGGGGGCCGCCTACAATGAGCAGTTCTTC.